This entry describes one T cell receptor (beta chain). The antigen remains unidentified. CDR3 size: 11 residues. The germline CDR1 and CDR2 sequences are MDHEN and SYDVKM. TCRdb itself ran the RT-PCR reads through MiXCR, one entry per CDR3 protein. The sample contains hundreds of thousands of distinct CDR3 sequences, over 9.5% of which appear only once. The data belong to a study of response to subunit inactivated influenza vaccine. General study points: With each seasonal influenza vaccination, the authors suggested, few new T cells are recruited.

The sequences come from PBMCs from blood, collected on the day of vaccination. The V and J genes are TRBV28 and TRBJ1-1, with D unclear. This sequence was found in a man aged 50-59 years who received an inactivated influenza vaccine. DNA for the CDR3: TGTGTTACGAGCGGGAACACTGAAGCTTTCTTT. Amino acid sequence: CVTSGNTEAFF.